This T cell receptor beta chain originates from a study of prognosis after radiotherapy for stage I lung cancer. The CDR3 runs 15 residues. With 5 bases removed from V and 0 bases from J, the gap between germline ends came to 11 bases. Germline assignment: CDR1 SGHVS and CDR2 FQNEAQ. Starting from genomic DNA, TCR beta CDR3 was amplified through two-round multiplex PCR. The first PCR round targeted every TRBV and TRBJ gene with specific primers. TCRdb itself ran the multiplex PCR reads through MiXCR, one entry per CDR3 protein. Altogether 20,000 or so distinct CDR3 sequences are present, under 45% being singletons, with the ten largest covering 30% to 40%. The sample holds many counts of this clonotype.

The source material was PBMCs, sampled before or after stereotactic body radiation therapy (not recorded which). The chain couples TRBV7-8 to TRBJ1-3; D gene unclear. The source is a donor over 45 with non-small cell lung cancer. The CDR3, as DNA: TGTGCCAGCAGCCCGAACGTCTTCTCTGGAAACACCATATATTTT. Protein product: CASSPNVFSGNTIYF.